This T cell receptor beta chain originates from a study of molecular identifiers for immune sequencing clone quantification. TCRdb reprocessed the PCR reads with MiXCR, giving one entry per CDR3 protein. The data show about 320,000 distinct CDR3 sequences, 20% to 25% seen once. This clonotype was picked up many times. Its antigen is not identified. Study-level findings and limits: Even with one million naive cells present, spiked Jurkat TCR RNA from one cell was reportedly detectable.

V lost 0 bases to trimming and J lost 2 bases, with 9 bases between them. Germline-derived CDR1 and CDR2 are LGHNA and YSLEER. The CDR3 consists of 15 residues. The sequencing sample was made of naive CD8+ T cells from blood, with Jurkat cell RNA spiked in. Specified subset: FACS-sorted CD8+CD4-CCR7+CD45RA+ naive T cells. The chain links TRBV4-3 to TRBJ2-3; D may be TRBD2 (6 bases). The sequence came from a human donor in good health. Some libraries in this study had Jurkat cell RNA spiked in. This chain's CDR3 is CASSQDGGVTDTQYF. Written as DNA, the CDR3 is TGCGCCAGCAGCCAAGATGGAGGGGTCACAGATACGCAGTATTTT.